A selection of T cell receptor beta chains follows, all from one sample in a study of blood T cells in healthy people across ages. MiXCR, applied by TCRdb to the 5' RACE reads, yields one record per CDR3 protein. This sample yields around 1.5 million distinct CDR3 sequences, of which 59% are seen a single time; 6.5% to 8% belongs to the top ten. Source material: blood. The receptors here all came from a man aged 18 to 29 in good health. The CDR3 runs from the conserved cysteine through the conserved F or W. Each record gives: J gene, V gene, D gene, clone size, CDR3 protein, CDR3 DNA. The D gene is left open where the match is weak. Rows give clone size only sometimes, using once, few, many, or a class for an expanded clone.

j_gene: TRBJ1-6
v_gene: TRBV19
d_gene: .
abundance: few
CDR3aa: CASSKGDSPLHF
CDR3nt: TGTGCCAGTAGCAAGGGGGATTCACCCCTCCACTTT

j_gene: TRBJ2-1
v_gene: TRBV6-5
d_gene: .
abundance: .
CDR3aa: CASTPSSYNEQFF
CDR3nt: TGTGCCAGCACACCGAGCTCCTACAATGAGCAGTTCTTC

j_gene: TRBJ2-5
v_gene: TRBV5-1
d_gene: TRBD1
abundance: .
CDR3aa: CASSLGTGAKETQYF
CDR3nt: TGCGCCAGCAGCTTGGGGACAGGGGCCAAGGAGACCCAGTACTTC

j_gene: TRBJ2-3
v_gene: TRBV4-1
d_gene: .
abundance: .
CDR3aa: CASSQEALSAGEKDTQYF
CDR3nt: TGCGCCAGCAGCCAAGAAGCCTTATCGGCAGGGGAGAAAGATACGCAGTATTTT

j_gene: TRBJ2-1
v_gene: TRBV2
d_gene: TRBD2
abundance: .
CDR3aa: CASSAIAGGLNEQFF
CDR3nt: TGTGCCAGCAGTGCGATAGCGGGGGGGCTTAATGAGCAGTTCTTC

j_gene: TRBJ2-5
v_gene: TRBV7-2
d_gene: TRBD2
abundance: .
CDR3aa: CASIRLAGVRETQYF
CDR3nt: TGTGCCAGCATCCGACTAGCGGGGGTTAGGGAGACCCAGTACTTC

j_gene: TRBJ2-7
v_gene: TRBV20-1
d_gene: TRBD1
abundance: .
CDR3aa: CSAREPGTGYEQYF
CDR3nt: TGCAGTGCTAGAGAACCGGGGACAGGCTACGAGCAGTACTTC

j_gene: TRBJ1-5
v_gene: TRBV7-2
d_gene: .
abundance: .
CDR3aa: CASSGDLASNQPQHF
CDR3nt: TGTGCCAGCAGCGGAGACCTAGCGAGCAATCAGCCCCAGCATTTT

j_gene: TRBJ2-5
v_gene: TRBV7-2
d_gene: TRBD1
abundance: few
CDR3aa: CASSLEQGMWTQYF
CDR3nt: TGTGCCAGCAGCTTAGAACAGGGGATGTGGACCCAGTACTTC

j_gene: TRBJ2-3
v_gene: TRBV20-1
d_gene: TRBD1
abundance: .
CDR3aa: CSATGTGSKTQYF
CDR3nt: TGCAGTGCTACTGGGACAGGGAGTAAGACGCAGTATTTT

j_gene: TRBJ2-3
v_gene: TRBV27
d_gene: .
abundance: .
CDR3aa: CASSSLETSADTQYF
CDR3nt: TGTGCCAGCAGTTCTCTGGAGACTAGTGCAGATACGCAGTATTTT

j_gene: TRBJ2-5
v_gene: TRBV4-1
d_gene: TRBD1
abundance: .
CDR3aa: CASSRWGQTGETQYF
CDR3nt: TGCGCCAGCAGCCGGTGGGGACAGACCGGCGAGACCCAGTACTTC

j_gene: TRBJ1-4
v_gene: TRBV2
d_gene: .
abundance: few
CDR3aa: CASSAGRNGKLFF
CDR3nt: TGTGCCAGCTCTGCAGGCCGGAACGGAAAACTGTTTTTT

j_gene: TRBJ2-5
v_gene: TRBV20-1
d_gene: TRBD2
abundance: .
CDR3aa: CSATGLRQETQYF
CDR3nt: TGCAGTGCTACGGGACTAAGACAAGAGACCCAGTACTTC

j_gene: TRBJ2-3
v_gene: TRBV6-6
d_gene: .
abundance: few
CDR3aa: CASSYPAGSGDTQYF
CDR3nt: TGTGCCAGCAGTTACCCCGCGGGGTCGGGAGATACGCAGTATTTT

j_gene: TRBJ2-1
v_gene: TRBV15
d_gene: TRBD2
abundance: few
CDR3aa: CATSRDASGVNEQFF
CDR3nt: TGTGCCACCAGCAGAGATGCTAGCGGGGTCAATGAGCAGTTCTTC

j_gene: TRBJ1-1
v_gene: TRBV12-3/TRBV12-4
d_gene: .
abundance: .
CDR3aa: CASSPGWVSTEAFF
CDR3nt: TGTGCCAGCAGTCCCGGGTGGGTGAGCACTGAAGCTTTCTTT

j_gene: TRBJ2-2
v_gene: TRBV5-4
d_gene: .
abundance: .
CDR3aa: CASSPAGPSTGELFF
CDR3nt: TGTGCCAGCAGCCCGGCAGGCCCTAGCACCGGGGAGCTGTTTTTT

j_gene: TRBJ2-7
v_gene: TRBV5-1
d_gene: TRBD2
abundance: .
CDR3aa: CASSLGVGLAVYEQYF
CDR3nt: TGCGCCAGCAGCTTGGGGGTGGGTCTAGCGGTCTACGAGCAGTACTTC

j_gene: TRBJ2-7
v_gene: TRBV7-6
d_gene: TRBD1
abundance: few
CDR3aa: CASSLGGLTYEQYF
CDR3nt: TGTGCCAGCAGTCTAGGGGGCTTGACCTACGAGCAGTACTTC

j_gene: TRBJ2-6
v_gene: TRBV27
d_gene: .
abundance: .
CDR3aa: CASSLKPSNFGSNVLTF
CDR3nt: TGTGCCAGCAGTTTAAAACCCTCGAATTTTGGGTCCAACGTCCTGACTTTC

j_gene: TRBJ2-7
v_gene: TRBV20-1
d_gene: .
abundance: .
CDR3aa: CSARDPRENYEQYF
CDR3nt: TGCAGTGCTAGAGATCCCCGGGAGAACTACGAGCAGTACTTC

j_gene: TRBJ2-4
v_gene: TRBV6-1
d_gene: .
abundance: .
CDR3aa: CASIIQPENIQYF
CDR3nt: TGTGCCAGCATCATCCAGCCAGAGAACATTCAGTACTTC

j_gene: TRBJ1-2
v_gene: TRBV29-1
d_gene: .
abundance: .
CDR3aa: CSVEEGGVGNGYTF
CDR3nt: TGCAGCGTTGAAGAAGGAGGGGTGGGAAATGGCTACACCTTC

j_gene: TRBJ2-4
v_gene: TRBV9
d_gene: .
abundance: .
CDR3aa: CASSPRLGFYERYF
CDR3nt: TGTGCCAGCAGCCCCAGACTAGGATTCTACGAGCGGTACTTC

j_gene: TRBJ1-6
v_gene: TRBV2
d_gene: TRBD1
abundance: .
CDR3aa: CASRPRDRGNSPLHF
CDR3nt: TGTGCCAGCAGGCCTCGGGACAGGGGAAATTCACCCCTCCACTTT

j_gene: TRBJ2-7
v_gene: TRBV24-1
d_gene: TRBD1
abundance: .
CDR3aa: CATSDGTGRNEQYF
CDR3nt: TGTGCCACCAGTGACGGGACAGGGCGGAACGAGCAGTACTTC

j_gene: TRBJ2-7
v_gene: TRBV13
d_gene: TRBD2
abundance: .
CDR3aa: CASSPPQGRGANEQYF
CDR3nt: TGTGCCAGCAGCCCGCCGCAAGGGAGGGGAGCCAACGAGCAGTACTTC

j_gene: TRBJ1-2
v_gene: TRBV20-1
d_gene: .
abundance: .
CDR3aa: CSASQGNSYGYTF
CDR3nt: TGCAGTGCTAGCCAGGGTAATAGCTATGGCTACACCTTC

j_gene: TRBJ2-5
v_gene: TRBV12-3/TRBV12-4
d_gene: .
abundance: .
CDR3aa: CASSYLQGPKGTQYF
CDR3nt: TGTGCCAGCAGCTATCTCCAGGGGCCTAAAGGGACCCAGTACTTC

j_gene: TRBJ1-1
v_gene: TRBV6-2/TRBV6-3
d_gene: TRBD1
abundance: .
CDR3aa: CASSNDRAMNTEAFF
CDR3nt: TGTGCCAGCAGCAATGACAGGGCTATGAACACTGAAGCTTTCTTT

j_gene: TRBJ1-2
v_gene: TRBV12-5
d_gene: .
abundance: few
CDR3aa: CASDTDGRNIYGYTF
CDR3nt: TGTGCTAGTGATACCGACGGACGAAACATCTATGGCTACACCTTC

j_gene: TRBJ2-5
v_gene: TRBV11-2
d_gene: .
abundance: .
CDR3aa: CASSLDVRGGEQYF
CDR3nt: TGTGCCAGCAGCTTAGATGTCAGGGGGGGAGAGCAGTACTTC

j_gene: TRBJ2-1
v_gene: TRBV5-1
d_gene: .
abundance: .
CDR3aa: CASSFSDYYNEQFF
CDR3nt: TGCGCCAGCAGCTTTTCGGACTACTACAATGAGCAGTTCTTC

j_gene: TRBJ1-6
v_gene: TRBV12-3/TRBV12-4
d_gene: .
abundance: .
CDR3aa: CASRLRSYNSPLHF
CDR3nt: TGTGCCAGCAGACTTCGCTCCTATAATTCACCCCTCCACTTT

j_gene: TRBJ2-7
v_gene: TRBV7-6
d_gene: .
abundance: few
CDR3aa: CASSLGPGMSSYEQYF
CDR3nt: TGTGCCAGCAGCTTAGGCCCTGGCATGAGCTCCTACGAGCAGTACTTC

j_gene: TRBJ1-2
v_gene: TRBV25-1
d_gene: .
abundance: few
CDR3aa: CASSVTLSGYGYTF
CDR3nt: TGTGCCAGCAGTGTGACCTTGTCAGGGTATGGCTACACCTTC

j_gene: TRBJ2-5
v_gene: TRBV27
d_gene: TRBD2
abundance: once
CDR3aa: CASSSRTSGGQETQYF
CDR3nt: TGTGCCAGCAGTTCTCGGACTAGCGGGGGCCAAGAGACCCAGTACTTC

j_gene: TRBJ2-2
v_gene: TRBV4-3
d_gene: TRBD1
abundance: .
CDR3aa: CASSQETGQGFRELFF
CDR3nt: TGCGCCAGCAGCCAAGAAACGGGACAGGGTTTCCGGGAGCTGTTTTTT

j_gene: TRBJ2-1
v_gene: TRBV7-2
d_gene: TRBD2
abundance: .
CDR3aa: CASSQLSGGAYNEQFF
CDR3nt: TGTGCCAGCAGCCAACTCAGCGGGGGGGCGTACAATGAGCAGTTCTTC

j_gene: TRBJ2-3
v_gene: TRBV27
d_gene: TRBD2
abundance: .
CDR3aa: CASSSIAGGPLGTTDTQYF
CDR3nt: TGTGCCAGCAGTTCAATAGCGGGGGGCCCACTTGGAACCACAGATACGCAGTATTTT

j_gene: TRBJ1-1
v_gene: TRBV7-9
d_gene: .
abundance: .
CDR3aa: CATGTGGHTEAFF
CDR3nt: TGTGCCACCGGGACGGGTGGGCACACTGAAGCTTTCTTT

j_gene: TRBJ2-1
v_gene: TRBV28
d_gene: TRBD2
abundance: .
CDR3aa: CAAREDSSYNEQFF
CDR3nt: TGTGCCGCCCGGGAGGATTCCTCCTACAATGAGCAGTTCTTC

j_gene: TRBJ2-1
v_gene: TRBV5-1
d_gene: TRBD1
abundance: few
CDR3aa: CASSSGQGDIEQFF
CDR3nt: TGCGCCAGCAGCTCGGGACAGGGGGATATTGAGCAGTTCTTC

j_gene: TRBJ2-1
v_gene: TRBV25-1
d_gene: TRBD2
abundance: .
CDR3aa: CASTSGAYNEQFF
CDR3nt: TGTGCCAGCACTAGCGGGGCCTACAATGAGCAGTTCTTC

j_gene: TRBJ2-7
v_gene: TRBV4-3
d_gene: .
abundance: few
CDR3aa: CASSQDYGSGYEQYF
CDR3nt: TGCGCCAGCAGCCAAGATTATGGATCGGGCTACGAGCAGTACTTC

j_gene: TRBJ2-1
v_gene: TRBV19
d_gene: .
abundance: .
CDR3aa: CASTAGTGEQFF
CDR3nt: TGTGCCAGCACTGCAGGGACCGGTGAGCAGTTCTTC